The present T cell receptor (beta chain) was sequenced within a study of vaccination effects on CD4 cells after COVID-19. Overall study context: Each well held some 2 million PBMC cultured with 7.5 to 10 ug/ml peptides and roughly 11 IU/ml IL-2.

TCRdb's copy holds only in-frame clones and misses some; the assay was immunoSEQ multiplex PCR. The sample records 45,000 to 55,000 clones, roughly three quarters being singletons. Between days 9 and 11 of culture, CD4+ T cells were separated out. Subjects were given two BNT162b2 or mRNA-1273 vaccine doses. Nucleocapsid antibody tests were negative, and the vaccine recipients had no prior SARS-CoV-2 infection. Details on this clone: The antigen is unknown.

The source of this sequence is a human donor who received a COVID-19 vaccine. Source: CD4+ T cells from PBMCs cultured without peptide, taken after COVID-19 vaccination.

Written as DNA, the CDR3 is TGTGCCGCCTCAGTGGGGACGGCCTACGAGCAGTACTTC. Translating gives CAASVGTAYEQYF. The chain recombines TRBV10-3 with TRBJ2-7, with D perhaps matching TRBD1 or TRBD2 (5 bases each). Germline CDR1 is ENHRY and CDR2 is SYGVKD. The V end lost 11 bases, the J end lost 2 bases, and 16 bases lay between the germline ends. The CDR3 spans 13 residues.